A selection of T cell receptor beta chains follows, all from one sample in a study of T cells in Graves' hyperthyroidism and ophthalmopathy. One entry per CDR3 protein results from TCRdb running MiXCR on the multiplex PCR reads. In the table there are 500,000 or so distinct CDR3 sequences, 17% of which are singletons. Sequenced sample: blood. The receptors here all came from a young woman with Graves' ophthalmopathy. Each CDR3 is given with its conserved first and last residue. A D gene is named only where the DNA matches it firmly. Clone size is stated in some rows and not others, as once, few, many or a class when expanded.

. 13 TRBJ1-2 TRBV5-1 many CASSLEAGVGYTF TGCGCCAGCAGCTTGGAAGCAGGCGTCGGCTACACCTTC
. 15 TRBJ2-2 TRBV18 . CASSPPTSASGELFF TGTGCCAGCTCACCACCGACTAGTGCATCCGGGGAGCTGTTTTTT
. 15 TRBJ1-6 TRBV27 few CASSLSWGFSSPLHF TGTGCCAGCAGTTTATCTTGGGGATTCAGTTCACCCCTCCACTTT
. 16 TRBJ2-1 TRBV6-2/TRBV6-3 . CASSTHGGAGAWEQFF TGTGCCAGCAGCACCCACGGCGGGGCAGGAGCCTGGGAGCAGTTCTTC
TRBD1 15 TRBJ2-7 TRBV5-6 few CASSFFPDREHEQYF TGTGCCAGCAGCTTCTTTCCGGACAGGGAACACGAGCAGTACTTC
. 16 TRBJ1-3 TRBV9 . CASTLGSAPSGNTIYF TGTGCCAGCACCTTAGGGAGTGCTCCCTCTGGAAACACCATATATTTT
. 14 TRBJ2-1 TRBV5-1 few CASSLGQEDHEQFF TGCGCCAGCAGCTTGGGACAAGAAGACCATGAGCAGTTCTTC
TRBD2 17 TRBJ2-5 TRBV7-2 many CASSLASGTSGSKTQYF TGTGCCAGCAGCTTAGCTTCAGGGACTAGCGGGAGTAAGACCCAGTACTTC
TRBD2 16 TRBJ2-1 TRBV28 once CASSPGTSGSPNEQFF TGTGCCAGCAGCCCGGGGACTAGCGGGAGTCCCAATGAGCAGTTCTTC
TRBD1 15 TRBJ2-1 TRBV18 many CASSPGTGRHNEQFF TGTGCCAGCTCACCCGGGACAGGGAGGCACAATGAGCAGTTCTTC
TRBD1 17 TRBJ1-6 TRBV2 . CASRLWTGVIYNSPLHF TGTGCCAGCAGACTCTGGACAGGGGTCATCTATAATTCACCCCTCCACTTT
TRBD2 17 TRBJ2-2 TRBV7-8 . CASSLAMTSAVTGELFF TGTGCCAGCAGCTTAGCGATGACTAGCGCGGTCACCGGGGAGCTGTTTTTT
TRBD1 15 TRBJ2-7 TRBV28 many CASSGTGTGSYEQYF TGTGCCAGCAGTGGCACCGGGACAGGTTCTTACGAGCAGTACTTC
. 14 TRBJ1-2 TRBV20-1 many CSARDRGLSYGYTF TGCAGTGCTAGAGACAGGGGCCTATCCTATGGCTACACCTTC
TRBD1 17 TRBJ2-2 TRBV5-5 . CAIRPTEQGAQVGELFF TGTGCCATCAGACCCACTGAACAGGGGGCGCAGGTCGGGGAGCTGTTTTTT
. 15 TRBJ1-1 TRBV6-2/TRBV6-3 many CASSYSTWQGAEAFF TGTGCCAGCAGTTACTCGACATGGCAGGGCGCTGAAGCTTTCTTT
. 15 TRBJ1-1 TRBV2 many CASSDGTSGNTEAFF TGTGCCAGCAGTGATGGGACATCCGGGAACACTGAAGCTTTCTTT
TRBD2 16 TRBJ2-3 TRBV24-1 . CATSDRLAGGSDTQYF TGTGCCACCAGTGATCGACTAGCGGGAGGATCAGATACGCAGTATTTT
. 15 TRBJ1-1 TRBV6-1 . CASSGGFNMNTEAFF TGTGCCAGCAGTGGGGGGTTCAACATGAACACTGAAGCTTTCTTT
. 16 TRBJ2-3 TRBV20-1 many CSARDGQRAARDTQYF TGCAGTGCTAGAGATGGCCAGCGGGCGGCTCGGGATACGCAGTATTTT
. 17 TRBJ1-2 TRBV20-1 . CSAGQHRSQKANYGYTF TGCAGTGCTGGCCAGCACAGGTCACAAAAAGCTAACTATGGCTACACCTTC
TRBD2 14 TRBJ2-1 TRBV2 many CASYGLAVYNEQFF TGTGCCAGTTATGGACTAGCGGTATACAATGAGCAGTTCTTC
TRBD2 19 TRBJ2-1 TRBV11-2 many CASSFRGLAGSGTSNEQFF TGTGCCAGCAGCTTCCGCGGGCTAGCGGGTTCCGGGACGTCCAATGAGCAGTTCTTC
TRBD1 15 TRBJ1-1 TRBV19 many CASSTTGQVNTEAFF TGTGCCAGTAGTACGACGGGACAGGTGAACACTGAAGCTTTCTTT
. 14 TRBJ2-5 TRBV5-1 . CASSWPRVQETQYF TGCGCCAGCAGCTGGCCTAGGGTCCAAGAGACCCAGTACTTC
TRBD2 17 TRBJ2-1 TRBV29-1 few CSVEEGKRGGVSNEQFF TGCAGCGTTGAAGAAGGCAAGCGGGGGGGGGTAAGCAATGAGCAGTTCTTC
TRBD2 16 TRBJ2-3 TRBV20-1 . CSACSAGTSGSDTQYF TGCAGTGCTTGCTCCGCCGGGACTAGCGGGTCAGATACGCAGTATTTT
. 15 TRBJ1-2 TRBV24-1 many CATSDPQSGGYGYTF TGTGCCACCAGTGACCCGCAGTCGGGGGGCTATGGCTACACCTTC
TRBD1 16 TRBJ1-5 TRBV20-1 . CSVLGGDRGPNQPQHF TGCAGTGTACTAGGTGGGGACAGAGGACCCAATCAGCCCCAGCATTTT
TRBD2 16 TRBJ2-3 TRBV28 many CASSLESGGSTDTQYF TGTGCCAGCAGTTTGGAAAGCGGGGGAAGCACAGATACGCAGTATTTT
. 13 TRBJ1-1 TRBV30 . CAWSVVKGVEAFF TGTGCCTGGAGTGTAGTCAAGGGCGTAGAAGCTTTCTTT
. 11 TRBJ1-5 TRBV28 many CASSLNQPQHF TGTGCCAGCAGTTTGAATCAGCCCCAGCATTTT
TRBD1 16 TRBJ1-1 TRBV4-2 few CASSPTVDRVKTEAFF TGTGCCAGCAGCCCCACAGTAGACAGGGTTAAGACTGAAGCTTTCTTT
TRBD1 14 TRBJ2-5 TRBV5-5 . CASSSTGGYETQYF TGTGCCAGCAGCTCGACAGGGGGCTATGAGACCCAGTACTTC
. 15 TRBJ2-1 TRBV28 many CASSLRGASYNEQFF TGTGCCAGCAGTTTAAGGGGCGCCTCCTACAATGAGCAGTTCTTC
TRBD1 13 TRBJ1-1 TRBV10-3 few CAISGWQGAEAFF TGTGCCATCAGTGGTTGGCAGGGGGCTGAAGCTTTCTTT
TRBD2 16 TRBJ2-2 TRBV11-1 . CASSAATSVSAGELFF TGTGCCAGCAGCGCAGCCACTAGCGTTTCTGCCGGGGAGCTGTTTTTT
. 13 TRBJ1-1 TRBV13 . CASSLSGDGRAFF TGTGCCAGCAGCTTAAGTGGGGATGGGAGGGCTTTCTTT
. 14 TRBJ1-1 TRBV6-2/TRBV6-3 . CASSLLTGGAEAFF TGTGCCAGCAGCCTCCTGACAGGTGGGGCTGAAGCTTTCTTT
TRBD2 15 TRBJ2-1 TRBV13 many CASSLTSGAHNEQFF TGTGCCAGCAGCTTGACTAGCGGGGCTCACAATGAGCAGTTCTTC
TRBD2 17 TRBJ2-3 TRBV12-3/TRBV12-4 many CASSLATSGKSTDTQYF TGTGCCAGCAGTTTGGCGACTAGCGGGAAAAGCACAGATACGCAGTATTTT